What follows are 23 T cell receptor beta chains derived from one specimen sequenced in a study of beta chain features in type 1 diabetes. Expressed TCRB transcripts were sequenced, since all the RNA that had been isolated was reverse transcribed. The data were produced by immunoSEQ multiplex PCR, yet TCRdb's version contains in-frame clones alone and is incomplete. Of roughly 300,000 clones in the sample, less than 9.5% were seen once. The sequenced sample was central memory CD4+ T cells from blood. The receptor set was obtained from a woman in her late teens or twenties in good health.

This clone came up a few times. The CDR3: CASRRVPQETQYF. The CDR3 nucleotides read TGTGCCAGCAGAAGGGTTCCACAAGAGACCCAGTACTTC. V gene TRBV5-6 combines with J gene TRBJ2-5; D gene uncertain. This CDR3 has 13 amino acids. V was pared by 5 bases and J by 2 bases, with 10 bases between. CDR1 is SGHDT, CDR2 YYEEEE, per germline.

The sample holds many counts of this clone. The genes are TRBV9 and TRBJ2-1; 10 nucleotides match TRBD2. Germline V CDR1 and CDR2: SGDLS, YYNGEE. The V and J ends lost 4 bases and 7 bases, in that order; junction bases with no gene match: 5. The CDR3 is made up of 14 amino acids. The chain's CDR3 is CASSPQGLANEQFF. The CDR3 DNA sequence: TGTGCCAGCAGCCCGCAGGGACTAGCGAATGAGCAGTTCTTC.

This clone was found a few times. V and J are TRBV7-2 and TRBJ1-3; no definite D call. Trimming cost V 5 bases and J 3 bases, with 11 bases left between them. The CDR3 runs to 14 residues. Germline V gives CDR1 SGHTA, CDR2 FQGNSA. The CDR3 DNA reads as TGTGCCAGCAGCCCTAACCGTCTTGGAAACACCATATATTTT. Protein product: CASSPNRLGNTIYF.

As for this clone: At the DNA level, this CDR3 is encoded by other sequences in the same sample as well. This chain joins TRBV5-1 and TRBJ2-3; the D is unclear. The CDR3 loop spans 12 amino acids. From germline, CDR1 is SGHRS and CDR2 YFSETQ. The germline V and J ends were trimmed by 4 bases and 2 bases, with 5 bases remaining between them. The CDR3 loop is CASSLTTDTQYF. CDR3 coding DNA: TGCGCCAGCAGCCTGACCACAGATACGCAGTATTTT.

The table lists this clone with a few counts. This chain joins TRBV4-2 and TRBJ1-2; no clear D gene. CDR3 length: 16 residues. Germline V gene lookup returns CDR1 LGHNA and CDR2 YNFKEQ. The ends were cut back, 1 base at V and 0 bases at J, with 12 bases in the middle. This CDR3 is CASSQVSFQANYGYTF. CDR3 nucleotides: TGTGCCAGCAGCCAAGTTTCTTTCCAAGCTAACTATGGCTACACCTTC.

The V and J genes are TRBV13 and TRBJ1-4, with TRBD1 matching over 8 bases. The CDR3 sequence is 16 residues long. V lost 2 bases, J lost 6 bases, and 8 bases stayed unmatched. Germline assignment: CDR1 PRHDT and CDR2 FYEKMQ (reference sequence). CDR3: CASSLRPTGVYEKLFF. CDR3 in DNA: TGTGCCAGCAGCTTAAGGCCGACAGGGGTTTATGAAAAACTGTTTTTT.

The chain links TRBV28 to TRBJ2-3; D gene unclear. Germline loops: CDR1 MDHEN, CDR2 SYDVKM. This CDR3 comprises 13 residues. V was shortened by 1 base and J by 2 bases, with 4 bases between the two germline ends. CDR3 sequence reads: CASSLYFTDTQYF. The CDR3 region has the DNA TGTGCCAGCAGTTTATACTTCACAGATACGCAGTATTTT.

This clone was found a few times. V and J are TRBV2 and TRBJ1-2, with D perhaps TRBD1 (6 bases). The CDR3 runs to 15 residues. Trimming removed 6 bases from V and 4 bases from J, with 18 bases in between. CDR1 is SNHLY and CDR2 is FYNNEI in the germline V gene. This CDR3 reads CASSRNNRESYGYTF. CDR3 sequence (DNA): TGTGCCAGCAGCAGAAACAACAGGGAAAGCTATGGCTACACCTTC. The whole variable domain, remainder taken from reference TRBV2 and TRBJ1-2, is EPEVTQTPSHQVTQMGQEVILRCVPISNHLYFYWYRQILGQKVEFLVSFYNNEISEKSEIFDDQFSVERPDGSNFTLKIRSTKLEDSAMYFCASSRNNRESYGYTFGSGTRLTVV.

This clone was seen at least ten times. The chain uses TRBV28 and TRBJ2-5; 7 bases match TRBD2. The CDR3 length is 12 residues. The germline V gene encodes CDR1 MDHEN and CDR2 SYDVKM. CDR3 coding DNA: TGTGCGAGAGCGGGAAGTGTTGAGACCCAGTACTTC. It translates to CARAGSVETQYF. Supplemented by reference TRBV28 and TRBJ2-5, the full variable domain reads DVKVTQSSRYLVKRTGEKVFLECVQDMDHENMFWYRQDPGLGLRLIYFSYDVKMKEKGDIPEGYSVSREKKERFSLILESASTNQTSMYLCARAGSVETQYFGPGTRLLVL.

This clone came up a few times. Other nucleotide sequences in the sample specify the same CDR3. The V and J genes are TRBV7-2 and TRBJ2-7; D remains ambiguous. V lost 1 base and J lost 4, with 8 bases in between. This CDR3 has 13 amino acids. Germline-derived CDR1 and CDR2 are SGHTA and FQGNSA. This CDR3 is CASSLGGDYEQYF. CDR3 bases: TGTGCCAGCAGCTTAGGTGGAGATTACGAGCAGTACTTC. Combining the CDR3 with reference TRBV7-2 and TRBJ2-7 gives the whole variable domain GAGVSQSPSNKVTEKGKDVELRCDPISGHTALYWYRQSLGQGLEFLIYFQGNSAPDKSGLPSDRFSAERTGGSVSTLTIQRTQQEDSAVYLCASSLGGDYEQYFGPGTRLTVT.

This clone has a handful of counts. This rearrangement joins TRBV13 to TRBJ2-2, with D possibly matching TRBD2 (6 bases). The CDR3 is 16 amino acids. Germline lookup yields CDR1 PRHDT and CDR2 FYEKMQ (reference sequence). V was shortened by 0 bases and J by 1 base, with 9 bases between the two germline ends. The CDR3 region has the DNA TGTGCCAGCAGCTTAGGCGATAGCGGGAACACCGGGGAGCTGTTTTTT. Encoded protein: CASSLGDSGNTGELFF.

CDR3 coding DNA: TGTGCCAGCAGTGAAGAAATGGGATGGGGCAATGAGCAGTTCTTC. Translation: CASSEEMGWGNEQFF. The chain joins TRBV6-1 to TRBJ2-1; no clear D. CDR3 size: 15 residues. Germline V gene data show CDR1 as MNHNS and CDR2 as SASEGT. V was shortened by 1 base and J by 6 bases, with 13 bases between the two germline ends.

This sequence joins TRBV11-1 and TRBJ2-3; D may be TRBD1 or TRBD2 (5 bases each). V gave up 5 bases and J gave up 1 base, with 10 bases separating them. The length of the CDR3 is 14 residues. Germline V gene lookup returns CDR1 SGHAT and CDR2 FQDESV (reference sequence). CDR3 DNA: TGTGCCAGCAGCAAACGGGACGGCACAGATACGCAGTATTTT. Translated, it gives CASSKRDGTDTQYF.

This clone was found many times. The V call is TRBV5-4, the J call TRBJ2-1; D could derive from TRBD1 or TRBD2 (5 bases each). Germline loops: CDR1 SGHNT, CDR2 YYREEE (reference sequence). Deletions cut 7 bases from V and 6 bases from J, with 17 bases between. The CDR3 is made up of 14 amino acids. CDR3 protein: CASRAQGGSNEQFF. The CDR3 DNA reads TGTGCCAGCCGGGCCCAGGGTGGGAGCAATGAGCAGTTCTTC.

This clone has more than one count but fewer than ten. In nucleotides, the CDR3 is TGTGCCAGCCAAAAACAGGGGGTTAACTATGGCTACACCTTC. Translated, it gives CASQKQGVNYGYTF. The J gene is TRBJ1-2, the V gene TRBV19, with TRBD1 matching 8 bases. Germline CDR1 LNHDA, CDR2 SQIVND (reference sequence). V shed 9 bases and J 1 base; nucleotides not matched to a gene: 7. The CDR3 extends over 14 amino acids.

The chain has TRBV28 and TRBJ2-5; 7 bases fit TRBD1. CDR1 is MDHEN, CDR2 SYDVKM, per germline. The CDR3 sequence is 14 residues long. The V and J ends lost 2 bases and 6 bases, in that order; junction bases with no gene match: 6. This CDR3 reads CASSLPRDSQTQYF. In DNA form, the CDR3 reads TGTGCCAGCAGTTTACCCCGGGACAGCCAGACCCAGTACTTC.

The rearrangement joins TRBV14 to TRBJ2-7; the D is unclear. Between the trimmed V and J ends, which lost 2 bases and 7 bases, there was a span of 6 bases. CDR3 size: 11 residues. CDR1 and CDR2 (germline): SGHDN, FVKESK. The CDR3 DNA reads TGTGCCAGCAGCCAAATAAGTGAGCAGTACTTC. It specifies CASSQISEQYF. Full variable domain (outside the CDR3, taken from reference TRBV14 and TRBJ2-7): EAGVTQFPSHSVIEKGQTVTLRCDPISGHDNLYWYRRVMGKEIKFLLHFVKESKQDESGMPNNRFLAERTGGTYSTLKVQPAELEDSGVYFCASSQISEQYFGPGTRLTVT.

V is TRBV18 and J is TRBJ2-5, with 7 nucleotides matching TRBD1. Germline CDR1 and CDR2: KGHSH and LQKENI. The V segment lost 3 bases and the J segment 0 bases; nucleotides outside the gene matches: 1. CDR3 length equals 14 residues. CDR3 residues: CASSPGQYQETQYF. The CDR3 DNA follows: TGTGCCAGCTCACCGGGACAGTACCAAGAGACCCAGTACTTC.

This clone was counted many times. The same CDR3 is also encoded by other DNA sequences in this sample. The CDR3 region is CASRYTDTQYF. The DNA of the CDR3 is TGTGCCAGCAGGTACACAGATACGCAGTATTTT. The chain uses TRBV28 and TRBJ2-3; D is unresolved. CDR1 is MDHEN and CDR2 is SYDVKM in the germline V gene. V gave up 6 bases and J gave up 2 bases, with 3 bases separating them. This CDR3 is 11 amino acids long.

The table lists this clone with a few counts. The chain has TRBV28 and TRBJ1-5; no clear D. The CDR3 runs to 13 residues. The V gene lost 4 bases and the J gene lost 4 bases, with 8 bases spanning the gap. The V gene's germline CDR1 is MDHEN and CDR2 SYDVKM. The CDR3 loop reads CASSWVLNQPQHF. CDR3 sequence (DNA): TGTGCCAGCAGTTGGGTATTGAATCAGCCCCAGCATTTT.

In this sample, this clone turned up a few times. The chain links TRBV20-1 to TRBJ2-4; 7 bases line up with TRBD2. The CDR3 has 11 amino acids. The junction had 3 bases not matched to a gene; V was cut back by 7 bases and J by 6 bases. CDR1 DFQATT and CDR2 SNEGSKA come from the germline V gene (reference sequence). The CDR3 region is CSVLAVNIQYF. Written as DNA, the CDR3 is TGCAGTGTGCTAGCGGTAAACATTCAGTACTTC.

This clone has just a few counts. This chain connects TRBV6-6 to TRBJ1-2; D is unclear. V lost 5 bases, J lost 0 bases, and 10 bases lay in between. This CDR3 region has 14 residues. From germline, CDR1 is MNHNY and CDR2 SVGAGI (reference sequence). CDR3 coding DNA: TGTGCCAGCAGTACGATGGGAGCTAACTATGGCTACACCTTC. Translating gives CASSTMGANYGYTF.

The CDR3 loop reads CASSHGQGYEQYF. CDR3 nucleotide sequence: TGTGCCAGCAGTCACGGACAGGGCTACGAGCAGTACTTC. The J gene is TRBJ2-7, the V gene TRBV28; 8 bases are a match to TRBD1. With V trimmed by 5 bases and J by 3 bases, 3 bases remained unmatched. Looked up from germline, CDR1 is MDHEN and CDR2 is SYDVKM. The CDR3 loop spans 13 amino acids.